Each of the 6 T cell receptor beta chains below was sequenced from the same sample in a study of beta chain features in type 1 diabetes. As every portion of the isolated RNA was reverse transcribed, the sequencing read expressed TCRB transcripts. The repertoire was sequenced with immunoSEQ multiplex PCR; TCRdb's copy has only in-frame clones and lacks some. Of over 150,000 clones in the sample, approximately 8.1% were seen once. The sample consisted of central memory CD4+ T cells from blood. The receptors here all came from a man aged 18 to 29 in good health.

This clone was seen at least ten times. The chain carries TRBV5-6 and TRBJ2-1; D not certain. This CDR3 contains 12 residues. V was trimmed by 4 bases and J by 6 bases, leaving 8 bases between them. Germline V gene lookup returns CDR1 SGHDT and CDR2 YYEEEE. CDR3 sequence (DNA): TGTGCCAGCAGCCGGGTTATCAATGAGCAGTTCTTC. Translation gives CASSRVINEQFF.

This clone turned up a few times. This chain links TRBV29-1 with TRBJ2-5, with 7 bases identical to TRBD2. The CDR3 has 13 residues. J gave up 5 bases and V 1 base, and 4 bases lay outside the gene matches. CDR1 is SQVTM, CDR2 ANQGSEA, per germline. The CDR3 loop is CSVEGVGGETQYF. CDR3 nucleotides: TGCAGCGTTGAAGGGGTCGGGGGGGAGACCCAGTACTTC.

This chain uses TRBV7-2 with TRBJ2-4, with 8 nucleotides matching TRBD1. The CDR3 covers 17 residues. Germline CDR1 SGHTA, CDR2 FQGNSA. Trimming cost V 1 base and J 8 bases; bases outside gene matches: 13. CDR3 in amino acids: CASSLVGGRGRSDIQYF. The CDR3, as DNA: TGTGCCAGCAGCTTAGTCGGGGGCAGGGGGCGGTCAGACATTCAGTACTTC.

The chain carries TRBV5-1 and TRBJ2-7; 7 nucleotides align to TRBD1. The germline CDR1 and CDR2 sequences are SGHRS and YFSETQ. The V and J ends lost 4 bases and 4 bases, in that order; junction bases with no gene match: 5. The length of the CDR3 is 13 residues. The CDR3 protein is CASSIQGQYEQYF. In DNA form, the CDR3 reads TGCGCCAGCAGCATACAGGGACAGTACGAGCAGTACTTC.

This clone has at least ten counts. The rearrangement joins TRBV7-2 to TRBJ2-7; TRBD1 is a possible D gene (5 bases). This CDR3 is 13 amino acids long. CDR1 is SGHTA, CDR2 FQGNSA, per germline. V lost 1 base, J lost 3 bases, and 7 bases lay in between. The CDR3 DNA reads TGTGCCAGCAGCTTAGGACAGTTCTACGAGCAGTACTTC. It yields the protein CASSLGQFYEQYF. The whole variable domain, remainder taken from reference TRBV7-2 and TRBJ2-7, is GAGVSQSPSNKVTEKGKDVELRCDPISGHTALYWYRQSLGQGLEFLIYFQGNSAPDKSGLPSDRFSAERTGGSVSTLTIQRTQQEDSAVYLCASSLGQFYEQYFGPGTRLTVT.

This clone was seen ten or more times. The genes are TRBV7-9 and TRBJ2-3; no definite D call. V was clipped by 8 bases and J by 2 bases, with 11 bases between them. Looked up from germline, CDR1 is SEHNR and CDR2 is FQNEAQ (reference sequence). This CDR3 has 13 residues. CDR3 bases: TGTGCCAGCGGCAGGAACCCCACAGATACGCAGTATTTT. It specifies CASGRNPTDTQYF.